This T cell receptor beta chain was documented in a study of coeliac disease. Study information: Refractory type I: diet-unresponsive over 12 months, with immunophenotypically normal intraepithelial cells. High-resolution HLA typing was lacking; TRBV7-2 bias was queried instead.

General study findings and limits: Control samples showed higher TRB and TRG clonality than intraepithelial and lamina propria samples in active celiac disease. TRB repertoires were largely private, with most amino acid sequences found in only one sample.

TCRdb keeps only in-frame clones here, not all; method: immunoSEQ multiplex PCR. Among nearly 7,000 clones listed, around 70% were seen once. Worth noting for this clone: Its antigen is still unknown.

The V gene lost 3 bases and the J gene lost 7 bases, with 15 bases spanning the gap. Germline values: CDR1 LNHDA, CDR2 SQIVND (reference sequence). The CDR3 is 15 residues long. Sequencing was performed on lamina propria lymphocytes from the gut. This chain links TRBV19 with TRBJ2-2, with D perhaps matching TRBD1 (6 bases). This clonotype originated in a man aged 25 to 45 with celiac disease. For the CDR3, the DNA is TGTGCCAGTAGTATCTCACAGGGTACCGGCGGGGAGCTGTTTTTT. Translating it yields CASSISQGTGGELFF.